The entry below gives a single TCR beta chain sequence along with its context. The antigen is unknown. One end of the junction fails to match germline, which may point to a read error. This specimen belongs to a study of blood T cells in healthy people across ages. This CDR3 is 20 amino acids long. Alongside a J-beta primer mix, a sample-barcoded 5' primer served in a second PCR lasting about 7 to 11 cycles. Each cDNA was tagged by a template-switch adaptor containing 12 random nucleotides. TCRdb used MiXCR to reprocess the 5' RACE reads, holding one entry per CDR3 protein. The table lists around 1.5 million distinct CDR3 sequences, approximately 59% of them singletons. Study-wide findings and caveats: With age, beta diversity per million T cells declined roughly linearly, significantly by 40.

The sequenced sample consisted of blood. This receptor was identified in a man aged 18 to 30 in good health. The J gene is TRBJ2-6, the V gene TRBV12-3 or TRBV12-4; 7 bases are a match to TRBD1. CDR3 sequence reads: CPSSLLVFVTGSSGANVLTF. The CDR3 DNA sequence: TGTCCCAGCAGTTTATTGGTTTTTGTGACAGGGAGCTCTGGGGCCAACGTCCTGACTTTC.